This T cell receptor beta chain was recovered during a study of human thymus T cells. Overall study findings and caveats: Thymic and blood repertoires appeared to display a bias in their usage of V and J genes.

Method: immunoSEQ multiplex PCR; TCRdb's copy keeps in-frame clones and lacks some. The data show over 35,000 clones, 94% seen once. Among the donors, all were healthy Finnish infants having corrective surgery for congenital heart defects. During surgery, about 0.5-1 mL peripheral blood was drawn from four of eight donors. Genomic DNA was extracted from every available blood leukocyte. Germline trimming cut 3 bases from V and 5 bases from J; bases unmatched to any gene: 12. The CDR3 covers 17 residues. Germline lookup yields CDR1 SGHRS and CDR2 YFSETQ. A word on this clone: What it recognizes is unknown.

Sample: blood. The TCR comes from a boy in the first two years of life with a congenital heart defect but otherwise immunologically healthy. The V call is TRBV5-1, the J call TRBJ2-5; 11 positions agree with TRBD2. CDR3 sequence: CASSSTFSGGAWETQYF. CDR3 nucleotide sequence: TGCGCCAGCAGCTCGACCTTTAGCGGGGGGGCCTGGGAGACCCAGTACTTC.